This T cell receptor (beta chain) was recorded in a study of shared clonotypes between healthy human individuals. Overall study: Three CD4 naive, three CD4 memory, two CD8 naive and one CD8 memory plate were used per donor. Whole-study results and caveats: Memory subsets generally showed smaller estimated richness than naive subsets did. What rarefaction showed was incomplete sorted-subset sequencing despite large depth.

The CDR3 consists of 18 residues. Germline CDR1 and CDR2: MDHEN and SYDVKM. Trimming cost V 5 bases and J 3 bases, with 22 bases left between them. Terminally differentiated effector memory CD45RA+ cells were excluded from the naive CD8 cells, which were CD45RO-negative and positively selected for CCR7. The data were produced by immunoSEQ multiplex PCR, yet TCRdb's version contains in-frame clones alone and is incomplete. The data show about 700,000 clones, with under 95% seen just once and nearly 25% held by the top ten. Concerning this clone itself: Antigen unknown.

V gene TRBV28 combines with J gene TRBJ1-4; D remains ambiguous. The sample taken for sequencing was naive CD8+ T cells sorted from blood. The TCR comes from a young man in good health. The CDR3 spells CASSQMDVSGTPNEKLFF. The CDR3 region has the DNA TGTGCCAGCAGTCAGATGGACGTGTCGGGAACCCCTAATGAAAAACTGTTTTTT.